These 12 T cell receptor beta chains were sequenced from one sample in a study of siplizumab effects on memory and regulatory T cells (dated by TCRdb to about 2019). The library was obtained by the immunoSEQ multiplex PCR assay. The table was pulled from immuneACCESS by TCRdb, which kept in-frame rearrangements only. Such tables lose some clones; where checked, under half of the loss comes from unresolved V genes, and the rest has no known cause. Across this sample there are about 68,000 clones, with around 93% seen only once. Jointly, the top ten make up approximately 5.3% of the sample. Sequencing was carried out using CD8+ T cells sorted from blood. Source of these receptors: a human donor in good health.

The chain joins TRBV30 to TRBJ1-1; the match to TRBD1 covers 9 bases. This CDR3 is built from 14 residues. Germline V gene data show CDR1 as GTSNPN and CDR2 as SVGIG (reference sequence). Trimming removed 2 bases from V and 4 bases from J; junction bases left unmatched: 5. The CDR3 protein is CAWSTGQGSTEAFF. CDR3 DNA: TGTGCCTGGAGTACTGGACAGGGGAGCACTGAAGCTTTCTTT.

The gene calls are TRBV7-2 and TRBJ2-3, with 7 bases aligning to TRBD2. After removal of 3 bases from V and 0 bases from J, the junction contained 3 bases not matched to a gene. Germline V gene sequence: CDR1 SGHTA, CDR2 FQGNSA. The CDR3 has 15 residues. The CDR3 loop reads CASSFGTTSTDTQYF. In DNA, the CDR3 is TGTGCCAGCAGCTTCGGGACTACCAGCACAGATACGCAGTATTTT.

V gene TRBV4-1 combines with J gene TRBJ1-4, with 8 nucleotides matching TRBD1. Germline values: CDR1 MGHRA, CDR2 YSYEKL. The CDR3 totals 16 residues. Losses at the gene ends were 1 base for V and 4 bases for J; bases not matched to a gene: 5. CDR3 sequence: CASSQAGGWVNEKLFF. The CDR3 DNA follows: TGCGCCAGCAGCCAAGCAGGGGGCTGGGTTAATGAAAAACTGTTTTTT.

This chain connects TRBV4-3 to TRBJ2-1; TRBD2 matches 11 bases. V lost 0 bases, J lost 9 bases, and 10 bases stayed unmatched. Germline CDR1 reads LGHNA; CDR2 reads YSLEER. The CDR3 contains 17 residues. In DNA, the CDR3 is TGCGCCAGCAGCCAAGATAGCGGGGGGGTTAGGTTTGGTGAGCAGTTCTTC. This encodes CASSQDSGGVRFGEQFF.

The chain joins TRBV4-1 to TRBJ2-3, with D maybe TRBD2 (6 bases). The CDR3 is made up of 17 amino acids. CDR1 and CDR2 (germline): MGHRA, YSYEKL. V was pared by 0 bases and J by 0 bases, with 13 bases between. Here the CDR3 DNA reads TGCGCCAGCAGCCAAGATGGGGCGGGGACTAGCACAGATACGCAGTATTTT. Translating gives CASSQDGAGTSTDTQYF.

V and J are TRBV9 and TRBJ2-3; D tentatively fits TRBD1 or TRBD2 (6 bases each). The CDR3 contains 15 residues. The germline V gene has CDR1 SGDLS and CDR2 YYNGEE. Deletions cut 0 bases from V and 6 bases from J, with 14 bases between. The chain's CDR3 is CASSVGGAGGDTQYF. The CDR3 coding sequence is TGTGCCAGCAGCGTAGGGGGGGCCGGAGGGGATACGCAGTATTTT.

This sequence joins TRBV19 and TRBJ1-5; TRBD1 agrees at 9 bases. Per the germline V gene, CDR1 is LNHDA and CDR2 is SQIVND (reference sequence). V lost 5 bases, J lost 3 bases, and 8 bases stayed unmatched. The CDR3 loop spans 16 amino acids. The CDR3 DNA sequence: TGTGCCAGTAGTCCTGACAGGGGGGCCCTCAATCAGCCCCAGCATTTT. Protein: CASSPDRGALNQPQHF.

This sequence joins TRBV28 and TRBJ1-5, with D tentatively TRBD1 (6 bases). This CDR3 spans 15 amino acids. CDR1 is MDHEN and CDR2 is SYDVKM in the germline V gene. The V end was cut by 6 bases, the J end by 4 bases, with 16 bases between. CDR3 region: CASRFPGEGNQPQHF. CDR3 nucleotides: TGTGCCAGCAGATTCCCAGGGGAGGGTAATCAGCCCCAGCATTTT.

This sequence joins TRBV30 and TRBJ2-6, with 7 bases that match TRBD1. J gave up 1 base and V 3 bases, and 12 bases lay outside the gene matches. From germline, CDR1 is GTSNPN and CDR2 SVGIG (reference sequence). This CDR3 is built from 18 residues. CDR3 in amino acids: CAWSPVGGGPSGANVLTF. Here the CDR3 DNA reads TGTGCCTGGAGCCCCGTAGGGGGCGGGCCTTCTGGGGCCAACGTCCTGACTTTC. Looking up the rest from reference TRBV30 and TRBJ2-6 gives the full variable domain: SQTIHQWPATLVQPVGSPLSLECTVEGTSNPNLYWYRQAAGRGLQLLFYSVGIGQISSEVPQNLSASRPQDRQFILSSKKLLLSDSGFYLCAWSPVGGGPSGANVLTFGAGSRLTVL.

The chain employs TRBV27 and TRBJ2-3, with D unclear. The CDR3 covers 15 residues. Trimming shortened V by 8 bases and J by 2 bases, and 17 bases separated the two germline ends. From germline, CDR1 is MNHEY and CDR2 SMNVEV (reference sequence). The CDR3 is CASAMVGVLTDTQYF. The DNA of the CDR3 is TGTGCCAGCGCTATGGTTGGGGTTCTCACAGATACGCAGTATTTT.

V gene TRBV28 combines with J gene TRBJ2-7; 7 bases are shared with TRBD1. This CDR3 region has 15 residues. The ends lost 5 bases at V and 3 bases at J; junction bases unmatched: 10. The germline gives CDR1 MDHEN, CDR2 SYDVKM. The CDR3 DNA reads TGTGCCAGCAGTCGCCGACAGGGTCTGCTCTACGAGCAGTACTTC. It translates to CASSRRQGLLYEQYF.

The J gene is TRBJ2-2, the V gene TRBV29-1; 8 bases map to TRBD1. Germline V gene sequence: CDR1 SQVTM, CDR2 ANQGSEA. The V gene end was trimmed by 7 bases and the J gene end by 4 bases; junction bases not matched to a gene: 2. The CDR3 contains 12 residues. CDR3 loop: CSGDRGTGELFF. The CDR3, as DNA: TGCAGCGGCGACAGGGGCACCGGGGAGCTGTTTTTT.